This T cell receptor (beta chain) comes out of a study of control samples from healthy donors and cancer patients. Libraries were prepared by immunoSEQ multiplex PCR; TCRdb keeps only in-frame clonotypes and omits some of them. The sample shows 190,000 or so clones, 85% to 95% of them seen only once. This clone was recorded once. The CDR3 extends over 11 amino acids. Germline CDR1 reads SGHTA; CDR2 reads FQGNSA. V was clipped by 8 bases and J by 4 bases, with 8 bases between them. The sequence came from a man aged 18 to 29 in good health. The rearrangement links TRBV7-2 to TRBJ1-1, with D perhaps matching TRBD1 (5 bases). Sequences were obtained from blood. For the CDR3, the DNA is TGTGCCAGCCCGGGGCCCACTGAAGCTTTCTTT. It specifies CASPGPTEAFF.